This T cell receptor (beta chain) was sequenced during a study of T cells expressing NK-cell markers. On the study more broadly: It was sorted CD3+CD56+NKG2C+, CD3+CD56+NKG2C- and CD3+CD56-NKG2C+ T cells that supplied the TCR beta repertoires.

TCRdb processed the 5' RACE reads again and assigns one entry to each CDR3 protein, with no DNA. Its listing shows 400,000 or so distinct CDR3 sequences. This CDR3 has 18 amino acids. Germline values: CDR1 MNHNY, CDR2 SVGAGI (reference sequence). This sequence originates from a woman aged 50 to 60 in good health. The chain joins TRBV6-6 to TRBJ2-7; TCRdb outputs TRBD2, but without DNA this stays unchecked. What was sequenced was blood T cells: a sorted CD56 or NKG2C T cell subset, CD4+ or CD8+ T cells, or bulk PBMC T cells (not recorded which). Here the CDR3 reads CASGGGQTSDVLYYEQYF.